These T cell receptor beta chains were read from a single sample in a study of T cell repertoires in cytomegalovirus infection. TCRdb itself ran the reads through MiXCR, one entry per CDR3 protein. The sample lists roughly 720,000 distinct CDR3 sequences; roughly a third were seen once. The sample comprised PBMCs. These receptors were collected from a human donor in good health (CMV status not recorded). Some clones in this sample may be carry-over from other donors' samples. The CDR3 runs from the conserved cysteine through the conserved F or W. D genes are given only for firm matches. Clone sizes are given selectively: once, few, many, or a class where the clone is expanded.

clone size,J gene,V gene,D gene,CDR3 DNA,CDR3 protein
NA,TRBJ1-6,TRBV28,TRBD1,TGTGCCAGCAGTCCAGGGGACAGGGGGATAAATTCACCCCTCCACTTT,CASSPGDRGINSPLHF
NA,TRBJ1-2,TRBV24-1,NA,TGTGCCACCAGTGAGACCGGTACGGGCTACACCTTC,CATSETGTGYTF
NA,TRBJ2-2,TRBV5-6,NA,TGTGCCAGCAGCTTGGCCCTCAGGGACGGCGGGGAGCTGTTTTTT,CASSLALRDGGELFF
NA,TRBJ2-3,TRBV7-8,NA,TGTGCCAGCAGCTTAGGACTAAACTTGAGGACAGATACGCAGTATTTT,CASSLGLNLRTDTQYF
NA,TRBJ1-5,TRBV7-3,NA,TGTGCCAGCAGCTCCATAGGAGGGGGGGAACAGCCCCAGCATTTT,CASSSIGGGEQPQHF
few,TRBJ1-1,TRBV29-1,NA,TGCAGCGTTGCGGACCCCATGAACACTGAAGCTTTCTTT,CSVADPMNTEAFF
NA,TRBJ2-7,TRBV19,TRBD1,TGTGCCAGTAGTTCTACAGGGGAAGCCTACGAGCAGTACTTC,CASSSTGEAYEQYF
NA,TRBJ1-2,TRBV2,NA,TGTGCCAGCAGTGGAACAGGGCCTTATGGCTACACCTTC,CASSGTGPYGYTF
few,TRBJ2-5,TRBV15,NA,TGTGCCACCAGCAGAGACAGGGTAGGGGAGACCCAGTACTTC,CATSRDRVGETQYF
NA,TRBJ2-2,TRBV7-8,NA,TGTGCCAGCAGCTTAGCGCGGGACCGTTGGACTAATGGAGGCGGGGAGCTGTTTTTT,CASSLARDRWTNGGGELFF
few,TRBJ2-2,TRBV5-1,TRBD1,TGCGCCAGCAGCTCCCGACAGGGTGATATCCGGGAGCTGTTTTTT,CASSSRQGDIRELFF
NA,TRBJ2-1,TRBV29-1,NA,TGCAGCGTTGAAATAGGGGCCTACAATGAGCAGTTCTTC,CSVEIGAYNEQFF
NA,TRBJ1-4,TRBV11-2,TRBD1,TGTGCCAGCAGCCCTTCGACAGGGGGCACTGAAAAACTGTTTTTT,CASSPSTGGTEKLFF
NA,TRBJ2-5,TRBV28,NA,TGTGCCAGCAGTACGAGGTGGCAGCAAGAGACCCAGTACTTC,CASSTRWQQETQYF
once,TRBJ2-7,TRBV7-9,NA,TGTGCCAGCAGCTTAAGTGACGCCCGCTCCTACGAGCAGTACTTC,CASSLSDARSYEQYF
NA,TRBJ2-5,TRBV18,NA,TGTGCCAGCTCCGGTCAAGAGATCCAGTACTTC,CASSGQEIQYF
NA,TRBJ2-2,TRBV12-3/TRBV12-4,NA,TGTGCCAGCAGTTCCCCAGGTAACGGGGAGCTGTTTTTT,CASSSPGNGELFF
NA,TRBJ2-1,TRBV6-2/TRBV6-3,NA,TGTGCCAGCAGTTACTCGAGATTGGCGGGCGGAGTTTACAATGAGCAGTTCTTC,CASSYSRLAGGVYNEQFF
NA,TRBJ2-1,TRBV28,TRBD2,TGTGCCAGCAGTTTGGTCGGCGGGAGGGTGAACAATGAGCAGTTCTTC,CASSLVGGRVNNEQFF
few,TRBJ2-3,TRBV23-1,NA,TGCGCCCTGCTGGCGTCCACAGATACGCAGTATTTT,CALLASTDTQYF
NA,TRBJ2-5,TRBV6-1,NA,TGTGCCAGCTCTGGGTTGTTTGGGGAGACCCAGTACTTC,CASSGLFGETQYF
NA,TRBJ2-3,TRBV9,NA,TGTGCCAGCAGCGTCGCGGGGAACACAGATACGCAGTATTTT,CASSVAGNTDTQYF
many,TRBJ2-5,TRBV7-8,NA,TGTGCCAGCAGGACCGGGACGGAAAACCAAGAGACCCAGTACTTC,CASRTGTENQETQYF
NA,TRBJ2-5,TRBV6-2/TRBV6-3,NA,TGTGCCAGCAGTTACCCCCGGGACGTACAAGAGACCCAGTACTTC,CASSYPRDVQETQYF
NA,TRBJ2-1,TRBV7-3,NA,TGTGCCAGCAGCCCCAGGACTGTCAAGGAGCAGTTCTTC,CASSPRTVKEQFF
NA,TRBJ2-5,TRBV7-9,NA,TGTGCCAGCAGCTTAATCCCAGGGAAGGAGACCCAGTACTTC,CASSLIPGKETQYF
few,TRBJ2-1,TRBV5-5,NA,TGTGCCAGCATCAAACCGGCGGGGACCTCCTACAATGAGCAGTTCTTC,CASIKPAGTSYNEQFF
few,TRBJ2-7,TRBV28,NA,TGTGCCAGCAGCTTGGACTTCCCCTACGAGCAGTACTTC,CASSLDFPYEQYF
NA,TRBJ2-2,TRBV7-6,TRBD1,TGTGACAGCAGACAAGGGACAGTAAACACCGGGGAGCTTTTTTTT,CDSRQGTVNTGELFF
many,TRBJ2-1,TRBV7-8,NA,TGTGCCAGCAGCTTAGGAGACAGGCACTTCTTC,CASSLGDRHFF
NA,TRBJ2-7,TRBV20-1,NA,TGCAGTGCTATCGGCCAAGAAGGAAGAAACGAGCAGTACTTC,CSAIGQEGRNEQYF
few,TRBJ2-2,TRBV28,NA,TGTGCCAGCATACGGAATACGAACACCGGGGAGCTGTTTTTT,CASIRNTNTGELFF
NA,TRBJ1-2,TRBV7-2,NA,TGTGCCAGCAGCTTAGAACCGGGGCCGGATGGCTACACCTTC,CASSLEPGPDGYTF
NA,TRBJ1-5,TRBV28,NA,TGTGCCAGTTTAGTTTCATCCGGTAGCAATCAGCCCCAGCATTTT,CASLVSSGSNQPQHF
NA,TRBJ2-7,TRBV27,TRBD1,TGTGCCAGCAGGGGGACAGGGCGAGGAGAGCAGTACTTC,CASRGTGRGEQYF
few,TRBJ1-6,TRBV25-1,TRBD1,TGTGCCAGCAGGTGGACAGGGGGTTCACCCCTCCACTTT,CASRWTGGSPLHF
many,TRBJ1-1,TRBV7-6,NA,TGTGCCAGCAGCTTAGGGTTGAAGAACACTGAAGCTTTCTTT,CASSLGLKNTEAFF
NA,TRBJ2-1,TRBV27,NA,TGTGCCAGCAGTTTAAGGGTAGGTGGGAATGAGCAGTTCTTC,CASSLRVGGNEQFF
NA,TRBJ1-1,TRBV7-1,NA,TGTGCCAGCGGCTCCGATAATGGGGACGCTGAAGCTTTCTTT,CASGSDNGDAEAFF
NA,TRBJ2-2,TRBV27,NA,TGTGCCAGCAGTTTACGGGGGTTCGGGGAGCTGTTTTTT,CASSLRGFGELFF
few,TRBJ2-3,TRBV7-2,TRBD2,TGTGCCAGCAGCTCTACTCTAGCGGGAGGGGCGGATACGCAGTATTTT,CASSSTLAGGADTQYF
many,TRBJ2-7,TRBV7-6,TRBD1,TGTGCCAGCAGCCTCGGGACAGACTCCTACGAGCAGTACTTC,CASSLGTDSYEQYF
few,TRBJ2-5,TRBV4-1,NA,TGCGCCAGCAGCCAAGAGGAGGGGGGCAGAGAGACCCAGTACTTC,CASSQEEGGRETQYF
few,TRBJ2-1,TRBV10-3,TRBD2,TGTGCCATCAAGACTAGCGGGGCAAATGAGCAGTTCTTC,CAIKTSGANEQFF
NA,TRBJ2-1,TRBV10-3,NA,TGTGCCATCGCTCAGGGACCTCCCTACAATGAGCAGTTCTTC,CAIAQGPPYNEQFF
NA,TRBJ2-3,TRBV6-2/TRBV6-3,TRBD2,TGTGCCAGCAGTTACTCGCGACTAGCGGCAGATACGCAGTATTTT,CASSYSRLAADTQYF
NA,TRBJ1-1,TRBV11-2,TRBD1,TGTGCCAGCAGTTTTGGGAACAGGGGGCACACTGAAGCTTTCTTT,CASSFGNRGHTEAFF
few,TRBJ2-5,TRBV28,TRBD2,TGTGCCAGCAGTTTACTTACTAGCGCAGACCAAGAGACCCAGTACTTC,CASSLLTSADQETQYF